The 2 T cell receptor beta chains reported below all come from one sample, sequenced in a study of blood T cell repertoires in COVID-19. Assay: immunoSEQ multiplex PCR; the TCRdb copy retains only in-frame clones and omits some. Of tens of thousands of clones listed, 89% are singletons. Sequencing was performed on peripheral blood. These receptors all come from a man aged 45-65 years with COVID-19, enrolled during active disease.

The chain uses TRBV7-2 and TRBJ1-1; D remains ambiguous. The CDR3 totals 14 residues. V lost 3 bases and J lost 5, with 13 bases in between. Germline V gene data show CDR1 as SGHTA and CDR2 as FQGNSA. The CDR3 DNA is TGTGCCAGCAGCTTTCGAAGCGGGGATACTGAAGCTTTCTTT. The encoded protein is CASSFRSGDTEAFF.

The gene calls are TRBV7-8 and TRBJ2-5; TRBD2 matches 8 bases. The CDR3 sequence is 16 residues long. With V trimmed by 2 bases and J by 1 base, 6 bases remained unmatched. Germline V gene sequence: CDR1 SGHVS, CDR2 FQNEAQ. CDR3 DNA sequence: TGTGCCAGCAGCTTAATCGGGGGGGGCATCCAAGAGACCCAGTACTTC. Translated, it gives CASSLIGGGIQETQYF.